One T cell receptor beta chain is described in this entry. CDR1 and CDR2 (germline): GTSNPN, SVGIG (reference sequence). V was shortened by 2 bases and J by 10 bases, with 15 bases between the two germline ends. The CDR3 covers 13 residues. The data were obtained in a study of control samples from healthy donors and cancer patients. The method was immunoSEQ multiplex PCR; TCRdb's version includes in-frame clones alone and lacks a portion of them. The table lists 98,000 or so clones, 79% of them singletons. The sequence was collected from a woman in her 30s in good health. The V gene is TRBV30, the J gene TRBJ2-1; TRBD2 is a possible D gene (6 bases). Source material: blood. CDR3 sequence reads: CAWSRSGAGEQFF. The CDR3 coding sequence is TGTGCCTGGAGTAGAAGTGGGGCGGGAGAGCAGTTCTTC.